This T cell receptor (beta chain) was recovered during a study of blood T cell repertoires in COVID-19. Across the whole study: There were acute and convalescent COVID-19 samples, and they came from the United States, Italy and Spain.

The study drew participants aged about 18 to 89 years from under 30 US areas. Clinical history reported by participants formed the basis on which cohorts were assigned. In the study's own analysis: Estimates of nucleated cell counts were drawn from the amplification of reference gene primers. Sequencing was performed with immunoSEQ multiplex PCR; in TCRdb, only in-frame clones are kept and a portion is missing. The V and J calls and clone size come from that table; D and trimming were worked out from the DNA. The repertoire holds approximately 230,000 clones, with around 90% as singletons. CDR1 and CDR2 (germline): DFQATT, SNEGSKA (reference sequence). V shed 3 bases and J 4 bases; nucleotides not matched to a gene: 1. This CDR3 has 13 amino acids.

The sequencing input was PBMCs or T cells enriched from blood (not recorded which). V gene TRBV20-1 combines with J gene TRBJ2-1, with TRBD2 matching 9 bases. This clonotype was obtained from a woman aged 30 to 39 with acute COVID-19. CDR3 in amino acids: CSASSGSYNEQFF. CDR3 nucleotides: TGCAGTGCTAGTAGCGGGAGTTACAATGAGCAGTTCTTC.